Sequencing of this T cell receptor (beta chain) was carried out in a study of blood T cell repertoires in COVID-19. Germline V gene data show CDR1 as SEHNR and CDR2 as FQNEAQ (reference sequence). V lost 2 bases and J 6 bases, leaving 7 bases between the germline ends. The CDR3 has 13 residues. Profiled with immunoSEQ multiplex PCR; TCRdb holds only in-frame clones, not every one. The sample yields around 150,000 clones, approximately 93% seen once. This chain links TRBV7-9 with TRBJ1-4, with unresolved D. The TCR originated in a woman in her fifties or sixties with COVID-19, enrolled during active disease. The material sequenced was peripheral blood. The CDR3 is CASSLSGYEKLFF. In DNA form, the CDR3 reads TGTGCCAGCAGCTTATCCGGGTATGAAAAACTGTTTTTT.